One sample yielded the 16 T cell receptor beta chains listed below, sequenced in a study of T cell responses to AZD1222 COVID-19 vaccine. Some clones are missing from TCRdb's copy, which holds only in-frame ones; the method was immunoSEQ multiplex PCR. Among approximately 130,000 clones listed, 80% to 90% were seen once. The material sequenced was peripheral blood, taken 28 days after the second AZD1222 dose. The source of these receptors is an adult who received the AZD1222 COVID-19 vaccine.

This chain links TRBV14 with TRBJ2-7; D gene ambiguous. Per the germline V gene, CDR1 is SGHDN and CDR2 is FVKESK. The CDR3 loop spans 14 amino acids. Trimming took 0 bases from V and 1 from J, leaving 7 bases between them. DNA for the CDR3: TGTGCCAGCAGCCAAGATGCGTTATCCTACGAGCAGTACTTC. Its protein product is CASSQDALSYEQYF.

The chain's CDR3 is CASSPGGSGYLTGELFF. For the CDR3, the DNA is TGTGCCAGCAGCCCCGGCGGTAGCGGGTACCTCACCGGGGAGCTGTTTTTT. The chain couples TRBV9 to TRBJ2-2, with TRBD2 matching 7 bases. CDR3 length: 17 residues. Unmatched junction bases numbered 13, after V lost 4 bases and J lost 4 bases. Germline values: CDR1 SGDLS, CDR2 YYNGEE. Looking up the rest from reference TRBV9 and TRBJ2-2 gives the full variable domain: DSGVTQTPKHLITATGQRVTLRCSPRSGDLSVYWYQQSLDQGLQFLIQYYNGEERAKGNILERFSAQQFPDLHSELNLSSLELGDSALYFCASSPGGSGYLTGELFFGEGSRLTVL.

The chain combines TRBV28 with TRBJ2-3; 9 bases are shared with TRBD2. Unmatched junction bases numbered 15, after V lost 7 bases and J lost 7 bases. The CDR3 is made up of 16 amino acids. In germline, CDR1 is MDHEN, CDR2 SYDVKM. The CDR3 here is CASTDGAGGYSYTQYF. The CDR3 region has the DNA TGTGCCAGCACCGATGGGGCGGGAGGGTACTCGTATACGCAGTATTTT.

The CDR3 is CASTVDSAYGYTF. The CDR3 region has the DNA TGTGCCAGCACCGTAGACAGTGCCTATGGCTACACCTTC. This chain connects TRBV28 to TRBJ1-2; D perhaps matches TRBD1 (5 bases). The CDR3 loop spans 13 amino acids. V was pared by 7 bases and J by 4 bases, with 13 bases between. Germline V lookup: CDR1 MDHEN, CDR2 SYDVKM.

The CDR3 sequence: CASSLRDHGYTF. CDR3 bases: TGTGCCAGCAGCTTAAGGGATCATGGCTACACCTTC. V and J are TRBV5-6 and TRBJ1-2; D not resolved. Germline V CDR1 and CDR2: SGHDT, YYEEEE. The ends were cut back, 2 bases at V and 6 bases at J, with 8 bases in the middle. The CDR3 is 12 residues long.

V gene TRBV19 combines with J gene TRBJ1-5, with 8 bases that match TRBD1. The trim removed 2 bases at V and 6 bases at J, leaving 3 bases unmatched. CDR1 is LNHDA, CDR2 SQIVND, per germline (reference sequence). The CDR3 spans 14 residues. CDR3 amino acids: CASSIRRGPQPQHF. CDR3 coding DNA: TGTGCCAGTAGTATACGCAGGGGGCCTCAGCCCCAGCATTTT.

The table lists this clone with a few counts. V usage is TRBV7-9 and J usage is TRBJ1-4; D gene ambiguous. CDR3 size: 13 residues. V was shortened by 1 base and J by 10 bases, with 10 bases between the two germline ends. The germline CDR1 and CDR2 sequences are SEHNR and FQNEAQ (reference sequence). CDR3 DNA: TGTGCCAGCAGCTTAGACGGGTTGGGAAAACTGTTTTTT. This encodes CASSLDGLGKLFF. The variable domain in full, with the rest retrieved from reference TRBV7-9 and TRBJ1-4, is DTGVSQNPRHKITKRGQNVTFRCDPISEHNRLYWYRQTLGQGPEFLTYFQNEAQLEKSRLLSDRFSAERPKGSFSTLEIQRTEQGDSAMYLCASSLDGLGKLFFGSGTQLSVL.

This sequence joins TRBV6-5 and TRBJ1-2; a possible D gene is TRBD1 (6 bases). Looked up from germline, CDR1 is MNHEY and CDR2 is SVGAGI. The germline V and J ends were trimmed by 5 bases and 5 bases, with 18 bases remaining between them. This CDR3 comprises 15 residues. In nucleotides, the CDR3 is TGTGCCAGCAGTCGGGACAAGGTCACGGGGTATGGCTACACCTTC. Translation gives CASSRDKVTGYGYTF.

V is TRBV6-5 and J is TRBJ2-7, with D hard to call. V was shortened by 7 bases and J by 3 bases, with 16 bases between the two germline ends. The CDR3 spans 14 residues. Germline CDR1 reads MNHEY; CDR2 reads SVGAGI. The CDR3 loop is CASTARHGLYEQYF. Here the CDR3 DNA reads TGTGCCAGCACCGCCCGTCACGGCCTCTACGAGCAGTACTTC.

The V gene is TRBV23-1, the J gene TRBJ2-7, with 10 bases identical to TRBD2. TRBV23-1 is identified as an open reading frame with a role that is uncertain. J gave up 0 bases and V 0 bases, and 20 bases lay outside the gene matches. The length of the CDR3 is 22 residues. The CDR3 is CASSQSWSAGGPLNKPSYEQYF. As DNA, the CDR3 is TGCGCCAGCAGTCAATCGTGGTCAGCGGGAGGGCCGCTTAATAAACCCTCCTACGAGCAGTACTTC.

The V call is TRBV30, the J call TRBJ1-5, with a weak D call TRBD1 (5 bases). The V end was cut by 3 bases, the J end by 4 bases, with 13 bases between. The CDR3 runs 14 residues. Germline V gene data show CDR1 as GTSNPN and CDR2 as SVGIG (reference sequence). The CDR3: CAWRGAGWNQPQHF. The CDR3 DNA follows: TGTGCCTGGAGAGGGGCAGGGTGGAATCAGCCCCAGCATTTT.

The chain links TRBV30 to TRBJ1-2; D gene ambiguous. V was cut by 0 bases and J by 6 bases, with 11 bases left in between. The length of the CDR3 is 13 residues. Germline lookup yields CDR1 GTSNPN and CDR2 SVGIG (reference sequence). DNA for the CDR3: TGTGCCTGGAGTGTAAAGGCGGTCCATGGCTACACCTTC. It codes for CAWSVKAVHGYTF.

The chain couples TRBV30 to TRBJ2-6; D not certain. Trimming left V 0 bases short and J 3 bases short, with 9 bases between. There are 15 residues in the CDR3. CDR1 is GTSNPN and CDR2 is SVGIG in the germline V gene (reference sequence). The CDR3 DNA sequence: TGTGCCTGGAGTGTACGTTTCGGTGGGGCCAACGTCCTGACTTTC. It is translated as CAWSVRFGGANVLTF.

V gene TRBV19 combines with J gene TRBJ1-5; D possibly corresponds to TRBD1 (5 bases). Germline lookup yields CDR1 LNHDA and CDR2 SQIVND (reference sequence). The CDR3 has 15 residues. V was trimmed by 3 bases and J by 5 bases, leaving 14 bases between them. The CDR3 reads CASSIGPQAHQPQHF. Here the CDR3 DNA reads TGTGCCAGTAGTATTGGTCCACAGGCCCATCAGCCCCAGCATTTT.

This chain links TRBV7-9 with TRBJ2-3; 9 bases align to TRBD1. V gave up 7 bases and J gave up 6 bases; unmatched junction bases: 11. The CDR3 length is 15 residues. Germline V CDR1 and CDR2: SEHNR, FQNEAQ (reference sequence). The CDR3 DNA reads TGTGCCAGCACTCTATCGGACAGGGGAAGGGATACGCAGTATTTT. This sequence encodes CASTLSDRGRDTQYF.

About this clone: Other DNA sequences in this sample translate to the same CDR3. This CDR3 is CSVVGQGNTEAFF. The CDR3 region has the DNA TGCAGCGTTGTCGGACAGGGGAACACTGAAGCTTTCTTT. V usage is TRBV29-1 and J usage is TRBJ1-1, with TRBD1 matching 8 bases. Trimming took 4 bases from V and 1 from J; bases not matched to a gene: 2. This CDR3 has 13 residues. Germline V CDR1 and CDR2: SQVTM, ANQGSEA. The complete variable domain, with remaining parts taken from reference TRBV29-1 and TRBJ1-1, reads SAVISQKPSRDICQRGTSLTIQCQVDSQVTMMFWYRQQPGQSLTLIATANQGSEATYESGFVIDKFPISRPNLTFSTLTVSNMSPEDSSIYLCSVVGQGNTEAFFGQGTRLTVV.